The rows below give T cell receptor beta chains drawn from one sample of a study of OX40 agonist ivuxolimab in advanced cancers. Assay used: immunoSEQ multiplex PCR; TCRdb lists only in-frame clones, some missing. The sample lists under 45,000 clones; around two thirds were seen once. The specimen was CD4+ or CD8+ T cells sorted from blood, collected in a trial of the OX40 agonist ivuxolimab. Receptors originate from an adult with an advanced solid tumor such as melanoma, head and neck, liver or kidney cancer. Both conserved end residues are part of each CDR3. The order of the fields is J gene, V gene, clone size, D gene, CDR3 DNA, CDR3 protein. The D gene is left open where the match is weak. Clone size is given for some rows only: seen once, a few or many times, or a class if the clone is expanded.

>TRBJ1-5|TRBV18|NA|TRBD1
TGTGCCAGCTCCCCATTCGGGACAGGAAATCAGCCCCAGCATTTT
CASSPFGTGNQPQHF
>TRBJ2-2|TRBV10-1|NA|NA
TGCGCCAGCAGTGAGGGGGGGCCCGGGGAGCTGTTTTTT
CASSEGGPGELFF
>TRBJ1-5|TRBV5-4|NA|NA
TGTGCCAGCAGCTCGGACGGATATAGCAATCAGCCCCAGCATTTT
CASSSDGYSNQPQHF
>TRBJ2-2|TRBV13|NA|NA
TGTGCCAGCAGCCCCCAAAGCACCGGGGAGCTGTTTTTT
CASSPQSTGELFF
>TRBJ2-3|TRBV9|NA|NA
TGTGCCAGCAGCACCGGACAGCGCACAGATACGCAGTATTTT
CASSTGQRTDTQYF
>TRBJ1-1|TRBV9|NA|TRBD1
TGTGCCAGCAGCGTAACCGGGACAGGGAACACTGAAGCTTTCTTT
CASSVTGTGNTEAFF
>TRBJ2-3|TRBV7-9|few|NA
TGTGCCAGCAGCGCCGGGGGAACCACAGATACGCAGTATTTT
CASSAGGTTDTQYF
>TRBJ1-3|TRBV7-6|NA|TRBD1
TGTGCCAGCAGCTTACGCCGGGACAGCTCTGGAAACACCATATATTTT
CASSLRRDSSGNTIYF
>TRBJ2-5|TRBV7-8|NA|TRBD2
TGTGCCAGCAGCTTAGCGCTGACTAGCGGGGGCCAGACCCAGTACTTC
CASSLALTSGGQTQYF
>TRBJ1-1|TRBV19|NA|TRBD1
TGTGCCAGTGTACAGGGGCCCACTGAAGCTTTCTTT
CASVQGPTEAFF
>TRBJ1-5|TRBV5-6|NA|TRBD1
TGTGCCAGCAGCTTGGTGGACAGGGCGAATCAGCCCCAGCATTTT
CASSLVDRANQPQHF
>TRBJ2-1|TRBV19|NA|NA
TGTGCCAGTAGCCCTGGTCTCCCGGGTACGGCTGAGCAGTTCTTC
CASSPGLPGTAEQFF
>TRBJ2-2|TRBV5-4|NA|TRBD2
TGTGCCAGCAGCTTGGAACTAGCGGGGGGGCATAAACTAGGGGAGCTGTTTTTT
CASSLELAGGHKLGELFF
>TRBJ1-1|TRBV19|NA|NA
TGTGCCAGTAGTCAGGGTCTAAACACTGAAGCTTTCTTT
CASSQGLNTEAFF
>TRBJ2-5|TRBV9|few|NA
TGTGCCAGCAGCGTCTTTGATTGGGAGACCCAGTACTTC
CASSVFDWETQYF
>TRBJ2-5|TRBV29-1|NA|NA
TGCAGCGTTGAACTAGCGCGAGAGACCCAGTACTTC
CSVELARETQYF
>TRBJ2-5|TRBV28|NA|NA
TGTGCCAGCAGTTTAGGACAGCAAGAGACCCAGTACTTC
CASSLGQQETQYF
>TRBJ1-2|TRBV6-4|few|NA
TGTGCCAGCAGTGACTCGAGACAGTATGGCTACACCTTC
CASSDSRQYGYTF
>TRBJ2-7|TRBV28|NA|NA
TGTGCCAGCAGTCAACTACGATCCTACGAGCAGTACTTC
CASSQLRSYEQYF
>TRBJ1-2|TRBV19|once|NA
TGTGCCAGTAGTCCTGGACTTTATGGCTACACCTTC
CASSPGLYGYTF
>TRBJ1-1|TRBV6-1|NA|NA
TGTGCCAGCAGTGAATGGGGGTTGAACACTGAAGCTTTCTTT
CASSEWGLNTEAFF
>TRBJ1-3|TRBV7-2|NA|TRBD1
TGTGCCAGCAGCCCAGGACAGGTCTCTGGAAACACCATATATTTT
CASSPGQVSGNTIYF
>TRBJ1-1|TRBV20-1|NA|NA
TGCAGTGCTATGAAAGGCGAAGCTTTCTTT
CSAMKGEAFF
>TRBJ2-2|TRBV5-1|NA|NA
TGCGCCAGCAGCTTGACAGGTCGGGAGCTGTTTTTT
CASSLTGRELFF
>TRBJ2-1|TRBV5-6|NA|TRBD1
TGTGCCAGCAGCTTAAGGTCCGGGACAGGGTTATTCTTC
CASSLRSGTGLFF
>TRBJ2-3|TRBV2|once|NA
TGTGCCAGTTCTAGCGGCACAGATACGCAGTATTTT
CASSSGTDTQYF
>TRBJ1-5|TRBV18|NA|TRBD1
TGTGCCAGCTCACCTACAGGGGATCAGCCCCAGCATTTT
CASSPTGDQPQHF
>TRBJ1-1|TRBV4-1|NA|NA
TGCGCCAGCAGCCAAGACGCGGCTGAAGCTTTCTTT
CASSQDAAEAFF
>TRBJ1-4|TRBV18|NA|TRBD1
TGTGCCAGCTCTCACCGGGACAGCAATGAAAAACTGTTTTTT
CASSHRDSNEKLFF
>TRBJ1-1|TRBV6-5|few|NA
TGTGCCAGCAGTCAGTATGGGAGGACACAAGAAGCTTTCTTT
CASSQYGRTQEAFF
>TRBJ1-3|TRBV7-8|NA|NA
TGTGCCAGCAGCTTAGCGATAGGTACCCTTGGAAACACCATATATTTT
CASSLAIGTLGNTIYF
>TRBJ1-2|TRBV29-1|NA|NA
TGCAGCGTCGGGACAAGAACCTATGGCTACACCTTC
CSVGTRTYGYTF
>TRBJ1-5|TRBV28|NA|NA
TGTGCCAGCCGCTCCGAGGGAAGTCAGCCCCAGCATTTT
CASRSEGSQPQHF
>TRBJ2-5|TRBV7-3|NA|NA
TGTGCCAGCAGCCAGGGACTTTGGGGGGAGACCCAGTACTTC
CASSQGLWGETQYF
>TRBJ1-5|TRBV7-9|NA|NA
TGTGCCAGCGGCAGGGACAATCAGCCCCAGCATTTT
CASGRDNQPQHF
>TRBJ2-3|TRBV15|NA|TRBD1
TGTGCCACCAGCAGAGGCACAGGGGCCCTCACAGATACGCAGTATTTT
CATSRGTGALTDTQYF
>TRBJ1-2|TRBV10-3|NA|TRBD1
TGTGCCATCAGTTCAGACAGGGAGGGCTATGGCTACACCTTC
CAISSDREGYGYTF
>TRBJ2-5|TRBV5-4|NA|TRBD2
TGTGCCAGCACCTTGACTAGCGGGAGGTCGGAGACCCAGTACTTC
CASTLTSGRSETQYF
>TRBJ2-7|TRBV6-5|NA|TRBD1
TGTGCCAGCAGTTACGACAGGGGCTACGAGCAGTACTTC
CASSYDRGYEQYF
>TRBJ1-5|TRBV7-9|NA|TRBD1
TGTGCCAGCAGCCGAACAGGGGGCGGTCAGCCCCAGCATTTT
CASSRTGGGQPQHF
>TRBJ2-3|TRBV4-1|NA|TRBD2
TGCGCCAGCAGTCCTAAATTAGCGGGGGGAAGTGTGGATACGCAGTATTTT
CASSPKLAGGSVDTQYF
>TRBJ1-4|TRBV28|NA|NA
TGTGCCAGCAATATGTGGGGGGCTGAAAAACTGTTTTTT
CASNMWGAEKLFF
>TRBJ1-6|TRBV12-5|NA|NA
TGTGCTAGTGGTTCAAGGGGAGATTCACCCCTCCACTTT
CASGSRGDSPLHF
>TRBJ2-7|TRBV18|NA|TRBD1
TGTGCCAGCTCACCAGGGGCAGGGGGTTGGTACGAGCAGTACTTC
CASSPGAGGWYEQYF
>TRBJ1-1|TRBV6-1|few|NA
TGTGCCAGCAGTGAGCCGGGGAACACTGAAGCTTTCTTT
CASSEPGNTEAFF
>TRBJ2-3|TRBV5-1|NA|TRBD2
TGCGCCAGCAGCTGGGGGACTAGCGGGGGAAGCACAGATACGCAGTATTTT
CASSWGTSGGSTDTQYF
>TRBJ2-2|TRBV19|NA|TRBD2
TGTGCCAGTAGAGGTACCGGGACTAGCGGGGGGCGAACCGGGGAGCTGTTTTTT
CASRGTGTSGGRTGELFF
>TRBJ1-1|TRBV29-1|once|NA
TGCAGCGTTCGCGGCGGCTTTGAAGCTTTCTTT
CSVRGGFEAFF
>TRBJ2-7|TRBV21-1|NA|NA
TGTGCCAGCAGCATGATGCGGGACAGGGGAAAGGTCGAGCAGTACTTC
CASSMMRDRGKVEQYF